The T cell receptor (beta chain) described here comes from a study of cytomegalovirus exposure and HLA in healthy donors. V was cut by 4 bases and J by 2 bases, with 6 bases left in between. Germline CDR1 is MNHEY and CDR2 is SVGAGI. The CDR3 covers 12 residues. This clone was picked up one time. Researchers ran the PCR with 60 Vbeta and 13 Jbeta primers. Sequenced by immunoSEQ multiplex PCR; TCRdb stores in-frame clones only, minus some. The profile covers about 180,000 clones, with less than 85% appearing a single time and around 5.4% taken by the ten largest. This sequence joins TRBV6-5 and TRBJ2-7, with unresolved D. The sequence derives from a man aged 40-55 years in good health and CMV-seronegative. Sample: PBMCs. The chain's CDR3 is CASSSPAYEQYF. In DNA form, the CDR3 reads TGTGCCAGCAGTTCTCCAGCCTACGAGCAGTACTTC.